The source of this T cell receptor (beta chain) is a study of OX40 agonist ivuxolimab in advanced cancers. Measured with immunoSEQ multiplex PCR; TCRdb has only the in-frame clones, and not every one. The sample lists 40,000 to 45,000 clones; 65% to 90% were seen once. Comment on this clone: What it binds is not known.

This CDR3 region has 20 residues. J gave up 0 bases and V 2 bases, and 13 bases lay outside the gene matches. In germline, CDR1 is SGHDN, CDR2 FVKESK. Study-wide results and caveats: Undetermined was the antigen specificity of the expanded peripheral T cells.

The chain carries TRBV14 and TRBJ2-1, with 10 nucleotides matching TRBD2. Here the sequenced sample was CD4+ or CD8+ T cells sorted from blood, taken in a trial of the OX40 agonist ivuxolimab. This receptor was taken from an adult with an advanced solid tumor such as melanoma, head and neck, liver or kidney cancer. CDR3 sequence (DNA): TGTGCCAGCAGCCAAACTGGACTAGCGGCGAACTCGTTCTCCTACAATGAGCAGTTCTTC. Translated, it gives CASSQTGLAANSFSYNEQFF. Complete variable domain (other parts from reference TRBV14 and TRBJ2-1): EAGVTQFPSHSVIEKGQTVTLRCDPISGHDNLYWYRRVMGKEIKFLLHFVKESKQDESGMPNNRFLAERTGGTYSTLKVQPAELEDSGVYFCASSQTGLAANSFSYNEQFFGPGTRLTVL.